This entry is about one TCR beta chain. Other DNA sequences in this specimen translate into the identical CDR3. Germline V gene data show CDR1 as LNHDA and CDR2 as SQIVND (reference sequence). This CDR3 spans 13 amino acids. Trimming removed 11 bases at V and 0 bases at J, with 11 bases between. Profiling relied on immunoSEQ multiplex PCR, and the TCRdb table lists in-frame clones only, not all of them. The table shows fewer than 75,000 clones, with 75% to 95% occurring only once. This entry comes from a study of T cell changes during pregnancy in multiple sclerosis. The TCR sequence derives from a female donor in good health, enrolled as a control in a pregnancy study. This chain links TRBV19 with TRBJ1-5, with D possibly being TRBD1 (5 bases). The source material was peripheral blood, sampled after pregnancy. DNA of the CDR3: TGTGCCTCTGGAGGGACTAGCAATCAGCCCCAGCATTTT. Its translation is CASGGTSNQPQHF.